This T cell receptor beta chain derives from a study of technical replicates of blood from several donors. V was cut by 0 bases and J by 7 bases, with 18 bases left in between. CDR1 is MNHEY, CDR2 SMNVEV, per germline (reference sequence). The length of the CDR3 is 16 residues. Assay used: immunoSEQ multiplex PCR; TCRdb lists only in-frame clones, some missing. This table has some 68,000 clones, over 95% appearing once. The chain carries TRBV27 and TRBJ1-2; D is ambiguous. Material for sequencing was T cells isolated from PBMCs. This sequence originates from a human donor in good health. Here the CDR3 DNA reads TGTGCCAGCAGTTTATCCTCCCTGGAGGGAGGGCCTGGCTACACCTTC. It is translated as CASSLSSLEGGPGYTF.